This T cell receptor beta chain was documented in a study of T cell responses to AZD1222 COVID-19 vaccine. Study-wide points: No day 14 peak samples; only post-peak repertoires were characterized. Donors were mostly white British, more females; clonal diversity possibly underestimated.

Comment on this clone: Its antigen is not identified.

Profiled with immunoSEQ multiplex PCR; TCRdb holds only in-frame clones, not every one. The repertoire has about 190,000 clones, around 93% of them found once; the top ten carry over 7.5%. The CDR3 consists of 12 residues. Between the trimmed V and J ends, which lost 3 bases and 8 bases, there was a span of 5 bases. Germline V lookup: CDR1 MNHEY, CDR2 SMNVEV (reference sequence). The chain combines TRBV27 with TRBJ1-6; D unclear. The receptor was derived from an adult in good health. This specimen consisted of peripheral blood, obtained on day 0 of AZD1222 vaccination. The CDR3 DNA reads TGTGCCAGCAGTTTTGTTGATTCACCCCTCCACTTT. Its protein is CASSFVDSPLHF.